This record concerns one T cell receptor beta chain sequence. Its antigen is not identified. This specimen comes from a study of cytomegalovirus exposure and HLA in healthy donors. Regarding the study as a whole: TCR beta chains numbering some 160 were designated cytomegalovirus-associated.

The trim removed 3 bases at V and 8 bases at J, leaving 7 bases unmatched. This CDR3 spans 14 amino acids. From germline, CDR1 is KGHSH and CDR2 LQKENI. Repertoires were generated with immunoSEQ multiplex PCR, while TCRdb's copy carries only in-frame clones and drops some. This table holds about 200,000 clones, about nine tenths found once. The V and J genes are TRBV18 and TRBJ1-1; 9 bases map to TRBD1. This clonotype was sampled from a woman aged 18-29 years in good health and CMV-seropositive. The specimen was PBMCs. The CDR3 nucleotides are TGTGCCAGCTCACCGAACGGCGGGACAGGGGAAGCTTTCTTT. It codes for CASSPNGGTGEAFF.